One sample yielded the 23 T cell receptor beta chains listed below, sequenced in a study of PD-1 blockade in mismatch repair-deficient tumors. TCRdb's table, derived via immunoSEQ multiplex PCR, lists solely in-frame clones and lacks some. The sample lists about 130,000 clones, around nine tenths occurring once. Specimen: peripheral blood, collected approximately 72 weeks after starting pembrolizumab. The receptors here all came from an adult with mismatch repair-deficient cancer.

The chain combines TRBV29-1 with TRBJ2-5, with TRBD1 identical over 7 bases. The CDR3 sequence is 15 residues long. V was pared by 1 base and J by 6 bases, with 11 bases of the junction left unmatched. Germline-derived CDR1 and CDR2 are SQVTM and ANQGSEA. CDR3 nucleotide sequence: TGCAGCGTTGAAGCACAAGCCCAGGGGGTACAGACCCAGTACTTC. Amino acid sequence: CSVEAQAQGVQTQYF.

For the CDR3, the DNA is TGTGCCAGTAGTATGGGGCGGACTGAAGCTTTCTTT. This codes for CASSMGRTEAFF. The chain joins TRBV19 to TRBJ1-1; the D gene is possibly TRBD1 (5 bases). Trimming stripped 3 bases from V and 5 bases from J, with 7 bases between. Per the germline V gene, CDR1 is LNHDA and CDR2 is SQIVND (reference sequence). The CDR3 contains 12 residues.

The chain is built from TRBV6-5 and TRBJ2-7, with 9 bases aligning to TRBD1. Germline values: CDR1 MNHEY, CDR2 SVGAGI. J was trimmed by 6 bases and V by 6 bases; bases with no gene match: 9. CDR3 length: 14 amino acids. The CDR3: CASRPGTGLSEQYF. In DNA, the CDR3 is TGTGCCAGCAGACCCGGGACAGGGCTAAGCGAGCAGTACTTC.

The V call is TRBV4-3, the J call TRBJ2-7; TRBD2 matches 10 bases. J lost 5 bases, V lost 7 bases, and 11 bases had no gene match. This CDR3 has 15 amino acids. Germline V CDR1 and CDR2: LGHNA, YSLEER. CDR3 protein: CASTLEGLAGDEQYF. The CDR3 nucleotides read TGCGCCAGCACCCTTGAGGGTCTAGCGGGAGACGAGCAGTACTTC.

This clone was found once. The CDR3 sequence: CASSPWGILTDTQYF. The CDR3 DNA follows: TGTGCCAGCAGCCCGTGGGGGATTCTAACAGATACGCAGTATTTT. This rearrangement joins TRBV6-5 to TRBJ2-3; the D call may be TRBD1 or TRBD2 (5 bases each). This CDR3 comprises 15 residues. V was pared by 6 bases and J by 3 bases, with 16 bases between. Germline lookup yields CDR1 MNHEY and CDR2 SVGAGI.

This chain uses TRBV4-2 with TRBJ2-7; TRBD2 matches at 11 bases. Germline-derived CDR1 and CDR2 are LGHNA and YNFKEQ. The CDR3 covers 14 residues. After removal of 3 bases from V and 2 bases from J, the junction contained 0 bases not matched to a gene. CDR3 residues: CASSHSGRAYEQYF. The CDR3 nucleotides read TGTGCCAGCAGCCATAGCGGGAGGGCCTACGAGCAGTACTTC.

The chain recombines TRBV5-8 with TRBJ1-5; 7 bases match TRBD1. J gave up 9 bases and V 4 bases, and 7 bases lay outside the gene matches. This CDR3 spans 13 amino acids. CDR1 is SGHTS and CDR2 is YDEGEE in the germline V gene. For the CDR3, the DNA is TGTGCCAGCAGCACAGGGGCAACCCGGCCCCAGCATTTT. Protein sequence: CASSTGATRPQHF. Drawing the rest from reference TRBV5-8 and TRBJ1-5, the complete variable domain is EAGVTQSPTHLIKTRGQQATLRCSPISGHTSVYWYQQALGLGLQFLLWYDEGEERNRGNFPPRFSGRQFPNYSSELNVNALELEDSALYLCASSTGATRPQHFGDGTRLSIL.

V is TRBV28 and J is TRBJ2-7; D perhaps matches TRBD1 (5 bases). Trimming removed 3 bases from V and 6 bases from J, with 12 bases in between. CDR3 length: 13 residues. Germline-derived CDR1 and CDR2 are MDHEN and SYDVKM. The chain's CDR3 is CASSFGGHREQYF. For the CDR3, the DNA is TGTGCCAGCAGTTTTGGTGGACATCGCGAGCAGTACTTC.

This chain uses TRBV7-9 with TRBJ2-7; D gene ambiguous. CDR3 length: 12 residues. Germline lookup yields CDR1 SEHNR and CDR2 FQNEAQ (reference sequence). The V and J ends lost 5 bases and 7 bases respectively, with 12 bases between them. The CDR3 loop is CASSRSRYEQYF. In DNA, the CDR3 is TGTGCCAGCAGCAGAAGCCGCTATGAGCAGTACTTC.

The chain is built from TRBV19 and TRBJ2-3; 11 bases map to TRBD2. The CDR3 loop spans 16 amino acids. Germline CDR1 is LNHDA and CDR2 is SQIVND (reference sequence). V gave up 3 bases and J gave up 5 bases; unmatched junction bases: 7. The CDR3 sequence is CASSIGSGRARDTQYF. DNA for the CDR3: TGTGCCAGTAGTATCGGTAGCGGGAGGGCTCGAGATACGCAGTATTTT.

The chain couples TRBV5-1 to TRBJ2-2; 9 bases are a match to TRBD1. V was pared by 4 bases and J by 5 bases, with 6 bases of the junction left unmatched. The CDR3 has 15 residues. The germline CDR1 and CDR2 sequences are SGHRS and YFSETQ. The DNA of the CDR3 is TGCGCCAGCAGCCCTAGGACAGGGGAGACCGGGGAGCTGTTTTTT. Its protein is CASSPRTGETGELFF.

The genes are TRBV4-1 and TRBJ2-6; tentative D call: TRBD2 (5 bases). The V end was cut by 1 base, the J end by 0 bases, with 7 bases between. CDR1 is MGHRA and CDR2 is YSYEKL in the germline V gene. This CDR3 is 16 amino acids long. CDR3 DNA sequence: TGCGCCAGCAGCCAAGGGAGGCTCTCTGGGGCCAACGTCCTGACTTTC. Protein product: CASSQGRLSGANVLTF.

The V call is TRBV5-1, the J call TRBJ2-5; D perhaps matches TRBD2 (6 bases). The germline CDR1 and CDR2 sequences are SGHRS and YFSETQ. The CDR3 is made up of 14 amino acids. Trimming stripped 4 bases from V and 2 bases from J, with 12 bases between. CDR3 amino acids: CASSPGGNQETQYF. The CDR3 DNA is TGCGCCAGCAGCCCTGGGGGGAATCAAGAGACCCAGTACTTC.

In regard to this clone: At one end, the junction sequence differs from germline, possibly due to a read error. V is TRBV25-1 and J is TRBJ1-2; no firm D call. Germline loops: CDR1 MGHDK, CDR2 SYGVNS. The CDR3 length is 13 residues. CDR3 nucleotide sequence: TGTGCCAGCAGCGAATACGCTATGTATGGCTACACCTTC. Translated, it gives CASSEYAMYGYTF.

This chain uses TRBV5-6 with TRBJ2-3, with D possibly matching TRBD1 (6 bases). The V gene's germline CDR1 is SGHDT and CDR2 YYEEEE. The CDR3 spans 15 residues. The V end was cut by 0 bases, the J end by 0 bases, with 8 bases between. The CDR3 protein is CASSLERGSTDTQYF. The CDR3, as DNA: TGTGCCAGCAGCTTGGAGAGGGGGAGCACAGATACGCAGTATTTT.

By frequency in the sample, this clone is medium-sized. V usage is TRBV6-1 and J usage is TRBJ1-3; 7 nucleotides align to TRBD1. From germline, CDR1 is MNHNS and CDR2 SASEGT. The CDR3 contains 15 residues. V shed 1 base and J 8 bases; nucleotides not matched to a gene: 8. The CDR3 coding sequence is TGTGCCAGCAGTGAAGGACAGGGAGGTCTGTACACCATATATTTT. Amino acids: CASSEGQGGLYTIYF.

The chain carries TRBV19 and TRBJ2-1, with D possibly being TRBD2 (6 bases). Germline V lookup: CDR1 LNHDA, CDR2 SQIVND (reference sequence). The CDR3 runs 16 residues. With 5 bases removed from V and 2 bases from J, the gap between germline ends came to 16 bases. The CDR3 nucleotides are TGTGCCAGTAGTCTCGGGACTTCCCTAACCTACAATGAGCAGTTCTTC. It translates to CASSLGTSLTYNEQFF.

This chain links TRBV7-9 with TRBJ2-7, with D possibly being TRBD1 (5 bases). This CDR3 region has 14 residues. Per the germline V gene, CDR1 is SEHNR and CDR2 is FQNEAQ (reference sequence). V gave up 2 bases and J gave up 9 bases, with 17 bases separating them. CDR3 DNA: TGTGCCAGCAGCTTAAGGGGTGATCTCTTCGGGCAGTACTTC. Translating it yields CASSLRGDLFGQYF.

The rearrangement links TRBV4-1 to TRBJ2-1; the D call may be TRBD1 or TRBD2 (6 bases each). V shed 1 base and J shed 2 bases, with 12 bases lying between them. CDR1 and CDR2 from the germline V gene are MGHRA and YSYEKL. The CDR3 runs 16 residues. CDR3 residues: CASSQVVGGTYNEQFF. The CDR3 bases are TGCGCCAGCAGCCAAGTGGTAGGGGGGACCTACAATGAGCAGTTCTTC.

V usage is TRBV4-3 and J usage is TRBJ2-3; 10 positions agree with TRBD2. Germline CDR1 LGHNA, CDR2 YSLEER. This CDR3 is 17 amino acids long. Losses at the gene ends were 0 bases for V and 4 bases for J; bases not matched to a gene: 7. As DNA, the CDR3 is TGCGCCAGCAGCCAAGATCCGACTAGCGGGCCTCCAGATACGCAGTATTTT. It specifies CASSQDPTSGPPDTQYF.

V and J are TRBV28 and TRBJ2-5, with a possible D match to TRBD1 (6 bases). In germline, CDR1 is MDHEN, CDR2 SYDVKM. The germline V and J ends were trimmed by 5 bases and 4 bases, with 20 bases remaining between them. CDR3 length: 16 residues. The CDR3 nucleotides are TGTGCCAGCAGTGTCACAGGGTACTCGTGGGGAGAGACCCAGTACTTC. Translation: CASSVTGYSWGETQYF.

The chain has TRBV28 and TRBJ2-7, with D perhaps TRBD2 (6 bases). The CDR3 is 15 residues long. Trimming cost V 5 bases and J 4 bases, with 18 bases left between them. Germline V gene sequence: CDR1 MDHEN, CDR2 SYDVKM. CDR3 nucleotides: TGTGCCAGCAGTACCTGGGCTAGCGAAGTATACGAGCAGTACTTC. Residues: CASSTWASEVYEQYF.

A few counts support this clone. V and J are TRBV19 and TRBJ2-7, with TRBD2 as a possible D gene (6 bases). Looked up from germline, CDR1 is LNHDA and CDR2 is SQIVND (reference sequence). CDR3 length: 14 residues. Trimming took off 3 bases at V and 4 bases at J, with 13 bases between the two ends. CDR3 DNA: TGTGCCAGTAGTATCCGGGACGGAGGGTACGAGCAGTACTTC. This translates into CASSIRDGGYEQYF.